Listed below are T cell receptor beta chains from one sample, sequenced in a study of T cell changes during pregnancy in multiple sclerosis. Clones were read by immunoSEQ multiplex PCR, and TCRdb kept only the in-frame ones, dropping some. The repertoire holds over 25,000 clones, with about 92% as singletons. Specimen: CD4+ T cells from peripheral blood mononuclear cells, collected in the second trimester of pregnancy. All receptors come from a female donor with multiple sclerosis, enrolled in a pregnancy study. CDR3s include the opening cysteine and the closing phenylalanine or tryptophan. D genes are given only for firm matches. Size values are once, few and many counts, or a class for expanded clones, and some rows have none.

abundance	j_gene	v_gene	d_gene	CDR3nt	CDR3aa
NA	TRBJ2-1	TRBV29-1	TRBD1	TGCAGCGTCGTCATTCTACAGGGGGCCTCTGAGCAGTTCTTC	CSVVILQGASEQFF
NA	TRBJ1-1	TRBV28	TRBD1	TGTGCCAGCAGTTTACGGGACAGAAGTAAGAACACTGAAGCTTTCTTT	CASSLRDRSKNTEAFF
NA	TRBJ2-7	TRBV2	TRBD2	TGTGCCAGCAGTACGAGACTAGCGGCTTCCTACGAGCAGTACTTC	CASSTRLAASYEQYF
once	TRBJ1-2	TRBV11-2	NA	TGTGCCAGCAGTAGAATTCGGGACACCTATAACTATGGCTACACCTTC	CASSRIRDTYNYGYTF
NA	TRBJ2-7	TRBV6-6	NA	TGTGCCAGCACGCAGGGGGGTCTTCCCTACGAGCAGTACTTC	CASTQGGLPYEQYF
NA	TRBJ1-2	TRBV6-1	TRBD1	TGTGCCAGCAGTGAAGGGCAGGGGGCCAACTATGGCTACACCTTC	CASSEGQGANYGYTF
NA	TRBJ2-3	TRBV19	NA	TGTGCCAGTAGTATCAGGGCTGGGGGACTTAGGACAGATACGCAGTATTTT	CASSIRAGGLRTDTQYF
NA	TRBJ2-7	TRBV5-1	TRBD2	TGCGCGGCTCAAGAACTAGCGGGAGGTCCCTCGAGCGAGTACTTC	CAAQELAGGPSSEYF
NA	TRBJ1-2	TRBV18	NA	TGTGCCAGCTCACCGCGCGGACAGACCTATGGCTACACCTTC	CASSPRGQTYGYTF
NA	TRBJ2-7	TRBV21-1	NA	TGTGCCAGAACTTACTACGAGCAGTACTTC	CARTYYEQYF
once	TRBJ2-1	TRBV5-1	TRBD1	TGCGCCAGCAGCTTAAGGGGACAGGGTTTCGATGAGCAGTTCTTC	CASSLRGQGFDEQFF
NA	TRBJ1-5	TRBV28	TRBD1	TGTGCCAGCAGTCCGGCGAGGGGGCAAAAGCCCCAGCATTTT	CASSPARGQKPQHF
NA	TRBJ2-7	TRBV6-1	NA	TGTGCCAGCAGTGATTGGTACAGCCAGTCCTACGAGCAGTACTTC	CASSDWYSQSYEQYF
NA	TRBJ2-1	TRBV19	NA	TGTGCCAGTAGCAGGGCTGGCTACAATGAGCAGTTCTTC	CASSRAGYNEQFF
NA	TRBJ2-1	TRBV4-2	TRBD2	TGTGCCAGCAGCCGCTCGGGGGGGGTCTACAATGAGCAGTTCTTC	CASSRSGGVYNEQFF
NA	TRBJ2-5	TRBV29-1	TRBD1	TGCAGCGTAGAGACAGGGATAGAGACCCAGTACTTC	CSVETGIETQYF
once	TRBJ2-7	TRBV21-1	NA	TGTGCCAGCAGTCTCGGGACAGGGGGCGATTGGGAGCAGTACTTC	CASSLGTGGDWEQYF
NA	TRBJ1-1	TRBV11-2	NA	TGTGCCAGCAGCCCAGACAAAGGTCTGAACACTGAAGCTTTCTTT	CASSPDKGLNTEAFF
NA	TRBJ2-1	TRBV14	NA	TGTGCCAGCAGCCAAGGGGGCGGCGGGGCAAATGAGCAGTTCTTC	CASSQGGGGANEQFF
NA	TRBJ2-6	TRBV5-1	TRBD2	TGCGCCAGCAGCTTGATGCGGGGGGTTCAGGGGGCCAACGTCCTGACTTTC	CASSLMRGVQGANVLTF
NA	TRBJ2-2	TRBV7-8	TRBD1	TGTGCCAGCAGCCCGGGACAGCCGAACACCGGGGAGCTGTTTTTT	CASSPGQPNTGELFF
NA	TRBJ1-4	TRBV2	NA	TGTGCCAGCACCCGCCCCGCCGGGACTTCTGGTGAAAAACTGTTTTTT	CASTRPAGTSGEKLFF
NA	TRBJ1-5	TRBV28	NA	TGTGCCAGCAGTTCCCTGAAGGGGAGCAATCAGCCCCAGCATTTT	CASSSLKGSNQPQHF
NA	TRBJ2-3	TRBV6-1	NA	TGTGCCAGCAGTCCTTTGCGGAGAGATACGCAGTATTTT	CASSPLRRDTQYF
NA	TRBJ2-7	TRBV4-2	TRBD2	TGTGCCAGCAGCCAAGGGCTCTTTGCGGGAGGAACCTACGAGCAGTACTTC	CASSQGLFAGGTYEQYF
NA	TRBJ1-5	TRBV18	NA	TGTGCCAGCTCACCTACGGGGTCCCGGTCTGACAATCAGCCCCAGCATTTT	CASSPTGSRSDNQPQHF
NA	TRBJ1-1	TRBV15	NA	TGTGCCACCAGCAGACTCGACAGGCCTGGGGCTGAAGCTTTCTTT	CATSRLDRPGAEAFF
once	TRBJ2-1	TRBV19	NA	TGTGCCAGTAGTATAAGCGTCGCCAATGAGCAGTTCTTC	CASSISVANEQFF
NA	TRBJ1-5	TRBV6-1	TRBD1	TGTGCCAGCAGCGAAGGACAGGGGGCTATTGGCAATCAGCCCCAGCATTTT	CASSEGQGAIGNQPQHF
NA	TRBJ2-1	TRBV28	TRBD1	TGTGCCAGCAGTGAGATGACAGGGTATTACAATGAGCAGTTCTTC	CASSEMTGYYNEQFF
NA	TRBJ2-5	TRBV30	TRBD1	TGTGCCTGGGGGAACCGTTGGGACAGGGGAGAGACCCAGTACTTC	CAWGNRWDRGETQYF
NA	TRBJ2-3	TRBV18	TRBD2	TGTGCCAGCTCACCATTTACGGGAGGTACAGATACGCAGTATTTT	CASSPFTGGTDTQYF
medium-sized	TRBJ1-1	TRBV11-2	NA	TGTGCCAGCAGCTTCCTTCGACAGAACACTGAAGCTTTCTTT	CASSFLRQNTEAFF
NA	TRBJ2-3	TRBV6-4	TRBD2	TGTGCCAGCAGTAGACGGACTAGCGGGAGAACAGATACGCAGTATTTT	CASSRRTSGRTDTQYF
NA	TRBJ1-2	TRBV9	TRBD1	TGTGCCAGCAGCGAACGACAGGGGCTCGGGGGCTACACCTTC	CASSERQGLGGYTF
once	TRBJ2-7	TRBV7-9	NA	TGTGCCAGCAGCGAAAGAGGGATATACGAGCAGTACTTC	CASSERGIYEQYF
NA	TRBJ2-7	TRBV25-1	NA	TGTGCCAGGGCCAACGAGCAGTACTTC	CARANEQYF
NA	TRBJ2-1	TRBV9	TRBD2	TGTGCCAGCAGCGTCCGGGGGGTGGATGAGCAGTTCTTC	CASSVRGVDEQFF
NA	TRBJ2-1	TRBV5-4	TRBD2	TGTGCCAGCAGCTTGGTGTCGAGCGGGGTGGTTGAGCAGTTCTTC	CASSLVSSGVVEQFF
NA	TRBJ1-1	TRBV5-8	TRBD1	TGTGCCAGCAGCGTAGGGGGCCTCACTGAAGCTTTCTTT	CASSVGGLTEAFF
NA	TRBJ2-5	TRBV7-2	TRBD2	TGTGCCAGCAGCTTAGGGGGGGGTCCGGGACAAGAGACCCAGTACTTC	CASSLGGGPGQETQYF
few	TRBJ2-7	TRBV13	TRBD2	TGTGCCAGCCGACTAGCGGGACGGTACGAGCAGTACTTC	CASRLAGRYEQYF
once	TRBJ1-5	TRBV7-2	NA	TGTGCCAGCAGCTTAGGGCACCAGGGAATCGGCAATCAGCCCCAGCATTTT	CASSLGHQGIGNQPQHF
NA	TRBJ2-1	TRBV6-6	TRBD2	TGTGCCAGCAGTTACTCGACACGCGGGAGGTACAATGAGCAGTTCTTC	CASSYSTRGRYNEQFF
NA	TRBJ2-4	TRBV30	NA	TGTGCCTGGAGGCCCCCGGGGAAAAACATTCAGTACTTC	CAWRPPGKNIQYF
NA	TRBJ2-3	TRBV5-1	TRBD2	TGCGCCAGCAGCTCTGGCCTACTAGCGGGGGGGAGCACAGATACGCAGTATTTT	CASSSGLLAGGSTDTQYF